This TCR beta chain is drawn from a study of Graves' ophthalmopathy and Graves' hyperthyroidism. General study points: Its predictions of ophthalmopathy progression gave the model 60% to 71% sensitivity and approximately 72% specificity.

The authors diagnosed from clinical symptoms, serum thyroxine, TRAb, thyroid ultrasound and orbital computed tomography. There are many counts of this clonotype. Its specificity is not known. CDR3 regions of TCR beta were amplified from RNA transcripts. HTBI-primed first-round RT-PCR preceded second-round multiplex PCR. One entry per CDR3 protein results from TCRdb running MiXCR on the multiplex PCR reads. The sample carries about 370,000 distinct CDR3 sequences, approximately 17% recorded once. The sequence was collected from an adult woman with stable Graves' hyperthyroidism. The material sequenced was peripheral blood.

CDR3 coding DNA: TGTGCCAGCAGTCCCGGTGGGTACAGGGTCAACTATGGCTACACCTTC. Amino acids: CASSPGGYRVNYGYTF. The V and J genes are TRBV7-2 and TRBJ1-2, with TRBD1 as a possible D gene (6 bases). Germline V lookup: CDR1 SGHTA, CDR2 FQGNSA. This CDR3 has 16 amino acids. The germline V and J ends were trimmed by 6 bases and 2 bases, with 19 bases remaining between them. The variable domain in full, with the rest retrieved from reference TRBV7-2 and TRBJ1-2, is GAGVSQSPSNKVTEKGKDVELRCDPISGHTALYWYRQSLGQGLEFLIYFQGNSAPDKSGLPSDRFSAERTGGSVSTLTIQRTQQEDSAVYLCASSPGGYRVNYGYTFGSGTRLTVV.